This TCR beta chain was observed in a study of technical replicates of blood from a few donors (dated by TCRdb to about 2017). The library was prepared using the immunoSEQ multiplex PCR assay. TCRdb stores this immuneACCESS table with in-frame sequences only. Part of the clones is absent; in the studies checked, under half of the shortfall reflects unresolved V genes, and no reason is known for the rest. The sample yields almost 90,000 clones; 90% to 95% were counted once. In total, the top ten clones hold 0.2% to 0.25% of the sample. As to this clone: Its antigen remains undetermined. No base quality information exists; no much larger clone differs at one position.

The receptor's source is a human donor in good health. The sample was T cells isolated from PBMCs.

The encoded CDR3 is CASSSEASGNTEAFF. At the DNA level, the sequence is TGTGCCAGTAGTTCTGAGGCTAGTGGGAACACTGAAGCTTTCTTT. The chain is encoded by TRBV19 joined to TRBJ1-1, with the D gene uncertain. Its CDR3 holds 15 amino acids, cysteine through phenylalanine. Of the read, only the CDR3 DNA is kept; its 45 bases are in frame from base 1. Cut back by 5 bases and 1 base, the V and J ends lie 14 bases apart. In the germline V gene (reference sequence), CDR1 corresponds to LNHDA and CDR2 to SQIVND.